The 3 T cell receptor beta chains presented below share a single source sample, sequenced in a study of radiotherapy plus CTLA-4 blockade in lung cancer (dated by TCRdb to the late 2010s). The library was generated by the immunoSEQ multiplex PCR assay. As stored in TCRdb, this immuneACCESS dataset retains in-frame rearrangements with V and J assigned. A fraction of the clones does not appear; measured against another copy, unresolved V genes explain less than half of the discrepancy, and the remainder lacks a known reason. The sample yields under 70,000 clones; 60% to 85% were counted once. About 4.2% of the sample comes from the top ten. The sample here was peripheral blood, taken from a patient treated with radiotherapy plus ipilimumab. These receptors were taken from a human donor with non-small cell lung cancer who had a complete response to radiotherapy plus ipilimumab.

The chain carries TRBV6-5 and TRBJ1-5; possibly TRBD1 for D (5 bases). The CDR3 runs 14 residues. V lost 6 bases to trimming and J lost 2 bases, with 11 bases between them. Germline V CDR1 and CDR2: MNHEY, SVGAGI. In DNA, the CDR3 is TGTGCCAGCAGGGGGGGAGGCGGCAATCAGCCCCAGCATTTT. This encodes CASRGGGGNQPQHF.

This clone was counted a few times. The V gene is TRBV7-2, the J gene TRBJ2-7; weak D call: TRBD1 (5 bases). The CDR3 loop spans 13 amino acids. V gave up 2 bases and J gave up 6 bases, with 11 bases separating them. Germline CDR1 reads SGHTA; CDR2 reads FQGNSA. CDR3 region: CASSLPGMGEQYV. In nucleotides, the CDR3 is TGTGCCAGCAGCTTACCAGGGATGGGCGAGCAGTACGTC.

V and J are TRBV5-6 and TRBJ1-5, with D hard to call. Trimming stripped 4 bases from V and 0 bases from J, with 8 bases between. The CDR3 is 14 residues long. The V gene's germline CDR1 is SGHDT and CDR2 YYEEEE. The CDR3 here is CASSPGHSNQPQHF. The CDR3 DNA is TGTGCCAGCAGCCCCGGGCATAGCAATCAGCCCCAGCATTTT.